Below, 8 T cell receptor beta chains from the same sample are listed, as sequenced in a study of shared clonotypes between healthy human individuals. Profiling relied on immunoSEQ multiplex PCR, and the TCRdb table lists in-frame clones only, not all of them. Of 2 million to 2.5 million clones detected, around 93% appear once; the ten largest clones hold roughly 0.34%. The specimen was naive CD4+ T cells from PBMCs. The subset denotes: CD45RA+ positively selected. These receptors all come from a man younger than 30 in good health. Some clones in this sample may be carry-over from other donors' samples.

The rearrangement links TRBV27 to TRBJ2-3; 7 bases align to TRBD2. The J segment lost 4 bases and the V segment lost 2 bases, leaving 6 bases of the junction unmatched. The CDR3 runs 15 residues. Per the germline V gene, CDR1 is MNHEY and CDR2 is SMNVEV (reference sequence). DNA of the CDR3: TGTGCCAGCAGTTTAAAGGGAGGGCCTGCAGATACGCAGTATTTT. This gives the protein CASSLKGGPADTQYF.

The sample holds a few counts of this clone. The chain has TRBV5-1 and TRBJ1-5; 10 bases line up with TRBD1. This CDR3 has 15 amino acids. CDR1 SGHRS and CDR2 YFSETQ come from the germline V gene. J lost 6 bases, V lost 4 bases, and 7 bases had no gene match. The CDR3 here is CASSQTGGQGQPQHF. In nucleotides, the CDR3 is TGCGCCAGCAGCCAGACAGGGGGCCAAGGTCAGCCCCAGCATTTT.

The gene calls are TRBV5-4 and TRBJ2-3; D is perhaps TRBD1 or TRBD2 (7 bases each). Germline V lookup: CDR1 SGHNT, CDR2 YYREEE (reference sequence). The CDR3 consists of 16 residues. Trimming shortened V by 2 bases and J by 4 bases, and 17 bases separated the two germline ends. The CDR3 nucleotides are TGTGCCAGCAGCTTCCAGGGGGGGAGCATTGCAGATACGCAGTATTTT. The encoded protein is CASSFQGGSIADTQYF.

V gene TRBV29-1 combines with J gene TRBJ1-1, with 8 bases lining up with TRBD1. Germline CDR1 and CDR2: SQVTM and ANQGSEA. There are 14 residues in the CDR3. The trim removed 8 bases at V and 0 bases at J, leaving 8 bases unmatched. CDR3 loop: CSFGQGGVNTEAFF. DNA of the CDR3: TGCAGCTTCGGACAGGGAGGGGTGAACACTGAAGCTTTCTTT.

This sequence joins TRBV5-1 and TRBJ2-2; D gene uncertain. This CDR3 contains 15 residues. V was shortened by 2 bases and J by 7 bases, with 15 bases between the two germline ends. From germline, CDR1 is SGHRS and CDR2 YFSETQ. The DNA for the CDR3 is TGCGCCAGCAGCTTCGACGGTGGACGAGGCGGGGAGCTGTTTTTT. As protein: CASSFDGGRGGELFF.

The V and J genes are TRBV19 and TRBJ1-1; perhaps TRBD1 as D (5 bases). Germline values: CDR1 LNHDA, CDR2 SQIVND (reference sequence). This CDR3 spans 16 amino acids. V was cut by 3 bases and J by 1 base, with 15 bases left in between. Here the CDR3 DNA reads TGTGCCAGTAGTATCGACGGGACGCGAAGGAACACTGAAGCTTTCTTT. Its protein product is CASSIDGTRRNTEAFF.

This clone was seen a single time. The CDR3 reads CASSLAPNYGYTF. The CDR3 bases are TGTGCCAGCAGCTTGGCCCCTAACTATGGCTACACCTTC. V is TRBV5-5 and J is TRBJ1-2; D is uncertain. The germline CDR1 and CDR2 sequences are SGHKS and YYEKEE (reference sequence). The CDR3 length is 13 residues. With 0 bases removed from V and 0 bases from J, the gap between germline ends came to 3 bases.

This chain links TRBV2 with TRBJ1-1; maybe TRBD1 (6 bases). V gave up 7 bases and J gave up 1 base, with 19 bases separating them. CDR1 is SNHLY and CDR2 is FYNNEI in the germline V gene. This CDR3 is 16 amino acids long. CDR3 sequence: CASTSSYRVANTEAFF. As DNA, the CDR3 is TGTGCCAGCACTTCGAGTTACAGGGTGGCGAACACTGAAGCTTTCTTT.